The 24 T cell receptor beta chains given below trace back to one sample, sequenced in a study of blood T cell repertoires in COVID-19. Assay used: immunoSEQ multiplex PCR; TCRdb lists only in-frame clones, some missing. The sample lists around 230,000 clones, about nine tenths occurring once. Material: PBMCs or T cells enriched from blood (not recorded which). These receptors all stem from a woman younger than 45 who had recovered from COVID-19.

The J gene is TRBJ2-1, the V gene TRBV11-2; TRBD2 matches 8 bases. The V and J ends lost 1 base and 7 bases, in that order; junction bases with no gene match: 9. CDR1 is SGHAT, CDR2 FQNNGV, per germline. CDR3 size: 16 residues. CDR3: CASSLASGGRWNEQFF. The CDR3 DNA reads as TGTGCCAGCAGCTTAGCGTCGGGGGGGCGGTGGAATGAGCAGTTCTTC.

V usage is TRBV7-2 and J usage is TRBJ2-1; possibly TRBD2 for D (6 bases). V was clipped by 5 bases and J by 2 bases, with 13 bases between them. Germline V lookup: CDR1 SGHTA, CDR2 FQGNSA. There are 15 residues in the CDR3. CDR3 DNA: TGTGCCAGCAGCCCGGACTATTCAGCCTACAATGAGCAGTTCTTC. Its protein is CASSPDYSAYNEQFF.

The chain couples TRBV7-2 to TRBJ1-2; D gene uncertain. This CDR3 spans 13 amino acids. Trimming stripped 7 bases from V and 5 bases from J, with 14 bases between. Germline loops: CDR1 SGHTA, CDR2 FQGNSA. The CDR3 nucleotides read TGTGCCAGCACCCCAGGTACGGGGTATGGCTACACCTTC. Its protein product is CASTPGTGYGYTF.

This clone appeared a single time. The chain is built from TRBV5-1 and TRBJ2-7; the match to TRBD2 covers 8 bases. The V gene's germline CDR1 is SGHRS and CDR2 YFSETQ. J was trimmed by 2 bases and V by 3 bases; bases with no gene match: 16. The CDR3 contains 18 residues. CDR3 amino acids: CASSSRPNLAGKTYEQYF. The DNA for the CDR3 is TGCGCCAGCAGCTCAAGACCAAATTTAGCGGGGAAAACCTACGAGCAGTACTTC.

The gene calls are TRBV20-1 and TRBJ1-5, with 7 bases matching TRBD1. Looked up from germline, CDR1 is DFQATT and CDR2 is SNEGSKA (reference sequence). There are 15 residues in the CDR3. V lost 3 bases to trimming and J lost 2 bases; unmatched junction nucleotides: 7. The CDR3 region is CSASLTGWGNQPQHF. The CDR3 DNA is TGCAGTGCTAGTTTGACAGGGTGGGGCAATCAGCCCCAGCATTTT.

The rearrangement uses TRBV19 and TRBJ1-1; D unclear. The CDR3 is made up of 12 amino acids. Trimming removed 2 bases from V and 1 base from J, with 2 bases in between. In germline, CDR1 is LNHDA, CDR2 SQIVND (reference sequence). CDR3 protein: CASSIQNTEAFF. In DNA form, the CDR3 reads TGTGCCAGTAGTATACAGAACACTGAAGCTTTCTTT.

The CDR3 DNA reads TGTGCCAGCAGCCAGTACAGGGCCACTGAAGCTTTCTTT. It encodes CASSQYRATEAFF. The rearrangement joins TRBV3-1 (or the pseudogene TRBV3-2) to TRBJ1-1, with D perhaps TRBD1 (6 bases). The CDR3 contains 13 residues. The ends were cut back, 3 bases at V and 4 bases at J, with 9 bases in the middle. The germline CDR1 and CDR2 sequences are LGHDT and YNNKEL (reference sequence).

The gene calls are TRBV5-6 and TRBJ2-3, with TRBD2 matching 8 bases. The length of the CDR3 is 14 residues. V shed 2 bases and J 4 bases; nucleotides not matched to a gene: 3. CDR1 and CDR2 from the germline V gene are SGHDT and YYEEEE. The CDR3 DNA follows: TGTGCCAGCAGCTTCTGGGGACTAGCAGATACGCAGTATTTT. It encodes CASSFWGLADTQYF.

This rearrangement joins TRBV11-2 to TRBJ2-7; D is possibly TRBD1 (6 bases). V lost 3 bases to trimming and J lost 1 base, with 19 bases between them. Germline V gene data show CDR1 as SGHAT and CDR2 as FQNNGV. The CDR3 has 17 residues. This CDR3 reads CASSFTGRSDLSYEQYF. The CDR3 bases are TGTGCCAGCAGCTTTACAGGGAGAAGTGACCTATCCTACGAGCAGTACTTC.

The genes are TRBV10-3 and TRBJ2-5, with 12 bases aligning to TRBD2. With V trimmed by 6 bases and J by 2 bases, 4 bases remained unmatched. The CDR3 length is 15 residues. Germline lookup yields CDR1 ENHRY and CDR2 SYGVKD. The CDR3 sequence is CAISLTSGGQETQYF. CDR3 nucleotides: TGTGCCATCAGCCTGACTAGCGGGGGTCAAGAGACCCAGTACTTC.

V and J are TRBV5-1 and TRBJ2-1, with 10 bases identical to TRBD1. Looked up from germline, CDR1 is SGHRS and CDR2 is YFSETQ. The junction had 8 bases not matched to a gene; V was cut back by 2 bases and J by 6 bases. The CDR3 loop spans 16 amino acids. In DNA form, the CDR3 reads TGCGCCAGCAGCTTAAGCGGGACAGGGGTTCTCAATGAGCAGTTCTTC. It translates to CASSLSGTGVLNEQFF.

CDR3 sequence: CASSGGLAANEQFF. The CDR3 nucleotides are TGTGCCAGCAGTGGTGGACTAGCGGCCAATGAGCAGTTCTTC. This chain joins TRBV6-4 and TRBJ2-1; 10 positions agree with TRBD2. CDR1 and CDR2 (germline): MRHNA, SNTAGT. This CDR3 region has 14 residues. J gave up 6 bases and V 4 bases, and 3 bases lay outside the gene matches.

The V and J genes are TRBV6-5 and TRBJ1-1; D remains unclear. There are 13 residues in the CDR3. Germline CDR1 MNHEY, CDR2 SVGAGI. V gave up 2 bases and J gave up 2 bases, with 6 bases separating them. The CDR3 spells CASSYTENTEAFF. The CDR3 bases are TGTGCCAGCAGTTACACAGAAAACACTGAAGCTTTCTTT.

The CDR3 sequence is CSVDGSGANVLTF. Here the CDR3 DNA reads TGCAGCGTTGACGGCTCTGGGGCCAACGTCCTGACTTTC. The rearrangement links TRBV29-1 to TRBJ2-6, with D uncertain. CDR1 and CDR2 from the germline V gene are SQVTM and ANQGSEA. Trimming left V 3 bases short and J 0 bases short, with 3 bases between. The CDR3 contains 13 residues.

The chain combines TRBV6-1 with TRBJ1-2; no clear D gene. Germline V CDR1 and CDR2: MNHNS, SASEGT. This CDR3 region has 14 residues. Between the trimmed V and J ends, which lost 1 base and 6 bases, there was a span of 12 bases. Here the CDR3 DNA reads TGTGCCAGCAGTGAAGGACCCGGGTGGGATGGCTACACCTTC. Amino acids: CASSEGPGWDGYTF.

The chain has TRBV29-1 and TRBJ2-7, with a possible D match to TRBD1 (6 bases). V lost 0 bases to trimming and J lost 5 bases, with 14 bases between them. The CDR3 spans 14 residues. Germline assignment: CDR1 SQVTM and CDR2 ANQGSEA. CDR3 region: CSVEDRAGADEQYF. CDR3 nucleotides: TGCAGCGTTGAAGATCGGGCAGGGGCGGACGAGCAGTACTTC.

CDR3 nucleotides: TGCAGCACGGGACTGAGAAATGGCTACACCTTC. Translation: CSTGLRNGYTF. This rearrangement joins TRBV29-1 to TRBJ1-2; a possible D gene is TRBD1 (5 bases). V was pared by 8 bases and J by 6 bases, with 13 bases between. The CDR3 has 11 amino acids. Germline loops: CDR1 SQVTM, CDR2 ANQGSEA. The full variable domain, with the rest looked up from reference TRBV29-1 and TRBJ1-2, is SAVISQKPSRDICQRGTSLTIQCQVDSQVTMMFWYRQQPGQSLTLIATANQGSEATYESGFVIDKFPISRPNLTFSTLTVSNMSPEDSSIYLCSTGLRNGYTFGSGTRLTVV.

This chain uses TRBV27 with TRBJ2-7; TRBD1 matches at 7 bases. The trim removed 5 bases at V and 2 bases at J, leaving 12 bases unmatched. CDR3 length: 16 residues. Germline CDR1 reads MNHEY; CDR2 reads SMNVEV (reference sequence). The CDR3 sequence is CASSISDRSGAYEQYF. DNA of the CDR3: TGTGCCAGCAGTATCTCGGACAGGTCTGGGGCCTACGAGCAGTACTTC.

V and J are TRBV7-9 and TRBJ1-6; D possibly corresponds to TRBD1 (6 bases). Per germline, CDR1 SEHNR and CDR2 FQNEAQ (reference sequence). CDR3 size: 16 residues. Trimming stripped 0 bases from V and 5 bases from J, with 11 bases between. The CDR3: CASSLAQGRDNSPLHF. DNA for the CDR3: TGTGCCAGCAGCTTAGCGCAGGGGAGGGATAATTCACCCCTCCACTTT.

In DNA form, the CDR3 reads TGTGCCAGCAGCGCCGGAGGAATCACAGATACGCAGTATTTT. Amino acids: CASSAGGITDTQYF. The gene calls are TRBV11-3 and TRBJ2-3; possible D gene TRBD2, 5 bases. The germline V gene encodes CDR1 SGHNT and CDR2 YENEEA. V lost 5 bases, J lost 2 bases, and 11 bases lay in between. The CDR3 is 14 residues long. The full variable domain, completed using reference TRBV11-3 and TRBJ2-3, is EAGVVQSPRYKIIEKKQPVAFWCNPISGHNTLYWYLQNLGQGPELLIRYENEEAVDDSQLPKDRFSAERLKGVDSTLKIQPAELGDSAVYLCASSAGGITDTQYFGPGTRLTVL.

The chain has TRBV19 and TRBJ1-5; the D gene is possibly TRBD1 (5 bases). V lost 1 base and J lost 4, with 11 bases in between. Germline values: CDR1 LNHDA, CDR2 SQIVND (reference sequence). This CDR3 comprises 15 residues. CDR3 DNA sequence: TGTGCCAGTAGTATAGTTTCAGGGCTAAATCAGCCCCAGCATTTT. Translating it yields CASSIVSGLNQPQHF.

The J gene is TRBJ2-3, the V gene TRBV10-2; 8 bases are a match to TRBD2. CDR3 length: 14 residues. V shed 6 bases and J 1 base; nucleotides not matched to a gene: 3. The V gene's germline CDR1 is WSHSY and CDR2 SAAADI. This CDR3 reads CASSLGGGTDTQYF. The CDR3 nucleotides are TGCGCCAGCAGCCTCGGGGGGGGCACAGATACGCAGTATTTT.

The J gene is TRBJ1-1, the V gene TRBV11-3; D ambiguous. From germline, CDR1 is SGHNT and CDR2 YENEEA. The CDR3 is 13 amino acids. With 1 base removed from V and 1 base from J, the gap between germline ends came to 4 bases. Here the CDR3 DNA reads TGTGCCAGCAGCTTAGGAGGGAACACTGAAGCTTTCTTT. Amino acids: CASSLGGNTEAFF.

The chain joins TRBV2 to TRBJ2-3, with 11 bases fitting TRBD2. The trim removed 6 bases at V and 5 bases at J, leaving 7 bases unmatched. The CDR3 has 15 residues. CDR1 and CDR2 (germline): SNHLY, FYNNEI. In DNA form, the CDR3 reads TGTGCCAGCAGGATGGCTAGCGGGGGGTTAGATACGCAGTATTTT. It translates to CASRMASGGLDTQYF.